This TCR beta chain was found in a study of a mutant IDH1 vaccine in newly diagnosed glioma. Study context: Patients got their first vaccination 4-6 weeks after radiotherapy alone, or with temozolomide cycles. Standard pretreatment was either radiotherapy, temozolomide, or, for most, radiochemotherapy with temozolomide.

A note on this clone: Its matching antigen is unknown.

Germline lookup yields CDR1 SGHRS and CDR2 YFSETQ. The trim removed 4 bases at V and 10 bases at J, leaving 10 bases unmatched. There are 13 residues in the CDR3. Time point noted: week 47, end of study. Each dose delivered 300 ug of mutant IDH1 20-mer peptide subcutaneously with imiquimod. Sequencing was performed with immunoSEQ multiplex PCR; in TCRdb, only in-frame clones are kept and a portion is missing. The repertoire holds roughly 21,000 clones, with 84% as singletons. This receptor was obtained from a man aged 35-49 years with glioma. V is TRBV5-1 and J is TRBJ1-1; 7 positions match TRBD1. Material: PBMCs, obtained from a glioma patient whose treatment included an IDH1 peptide vaccine. CDR3 region: CASSEGQKRVAFF. The CDR3, as DNA: TGCGCCAGCAGCGAGGGACAGAAAAGGGTAGCTTTCTTT.